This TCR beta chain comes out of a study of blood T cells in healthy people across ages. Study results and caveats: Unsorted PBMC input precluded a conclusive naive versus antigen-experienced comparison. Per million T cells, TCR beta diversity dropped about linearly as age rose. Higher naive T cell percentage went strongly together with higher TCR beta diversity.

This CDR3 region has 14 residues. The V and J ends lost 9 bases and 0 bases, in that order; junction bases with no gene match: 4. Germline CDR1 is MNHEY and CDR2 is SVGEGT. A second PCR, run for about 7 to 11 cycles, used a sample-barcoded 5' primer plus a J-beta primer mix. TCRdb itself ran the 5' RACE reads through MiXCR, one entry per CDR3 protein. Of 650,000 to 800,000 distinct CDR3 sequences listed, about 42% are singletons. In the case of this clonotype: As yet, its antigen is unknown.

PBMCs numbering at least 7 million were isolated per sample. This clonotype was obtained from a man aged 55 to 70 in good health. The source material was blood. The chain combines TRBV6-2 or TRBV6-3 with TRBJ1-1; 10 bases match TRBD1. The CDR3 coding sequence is TGTGCCAGTTGGGACAGGGGACTGAACACTGAAGCTTTCTTT. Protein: CASWDRGLNTEAFF.